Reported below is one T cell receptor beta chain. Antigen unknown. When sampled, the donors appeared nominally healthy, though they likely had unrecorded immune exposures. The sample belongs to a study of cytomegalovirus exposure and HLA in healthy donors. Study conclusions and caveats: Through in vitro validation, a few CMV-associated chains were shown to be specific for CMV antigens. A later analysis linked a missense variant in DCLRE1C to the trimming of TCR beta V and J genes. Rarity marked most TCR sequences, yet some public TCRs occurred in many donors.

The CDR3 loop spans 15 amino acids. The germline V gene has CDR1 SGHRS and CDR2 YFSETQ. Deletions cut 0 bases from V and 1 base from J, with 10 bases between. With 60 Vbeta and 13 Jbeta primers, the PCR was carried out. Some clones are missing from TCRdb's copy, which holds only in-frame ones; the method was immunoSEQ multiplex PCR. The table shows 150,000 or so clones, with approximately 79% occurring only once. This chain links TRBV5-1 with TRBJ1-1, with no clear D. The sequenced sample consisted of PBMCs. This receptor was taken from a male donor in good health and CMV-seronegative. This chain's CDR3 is CASSLGSSWNTEAFF. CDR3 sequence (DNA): TGCGCCAGCAGCTTGGGGTCAAGCTGGAACACTGAAGCTTTCTTT.